These 13 T cell receptor beta chains share one sample of origin, sequenced in a study of T cells in Graves' hyperthyroidism and ophthalmopathy. Amplification targeted TCR beta CDR3 regions from RNA transcripts. During a first-round RT-PCR of the TCR CDR3, the HTBI primer set was used. MiXCR, applied by TCRdb to the multiplex PCR reads, yields one record per CDR3 protein. The repertoire holds fewer than 700,000 distinct CDR3 sequences, with under 20% as singletons. What was sequenced was blood. The source of these receptors is a woman aged 25 to 39 with Graves' hyperthyroidism.

This clonotype has ten or more counts. The V gene is TRBV3-1, the J gene TRBJ2-1, with TRBD2 matching over 8 bases. This CDR3 region has 17 residues. The germline CDR1 and CDR2 sequences are LGHDT and YNNKEL (reference sequence). V was pared by 0 bases and J by 4 bases, with 8 bases of the junction left unmatched. The CDR3 nucleotides are TGTGCCAGCAGCCAAGATCGCCCAGCGGGAGATTACAATGAGCAGTTCTTC. Residues: CASSQDRPAGDYNEQFF.

This rearrangement joins TRBV29-1 to TRBJ1-3; 7 bases map to TRBD1. CDR1 SQVTM and CDR2 ANQGSEA come from the germline V gene. This CDR3 comprises 14 residues. V was pared by 3 bases and J by 0 bases, with 2 bases of the junction left unmatched. In DNA, the CDR3 is TGCAGCGTTGATGGGACAGACTCTGGAAACACCATATATTTT. This sequence encodes CSVDGTDSGNTIYF.

The chain has TRBV5-1 and TRBJ1-1; a possible D gene is TRBD1 (5 bases). V was trimmed by 3 bases and J by 3 bases, leaving 15 bases between them. This CDR3 is built from 15 residues. CDR1 is SGHRS, CDR2 YFSETQ, per germline. CDR3 protein: CASSSGGGEDTEAFF. The CDR3, as DNA: TGCGCCAGCAGCTCGGGCGGGGGGGAGGACACTGAAGCTTTCTTT.

This clonotype was seen a few times. This sequence joins TRBV15 and TRBJ1-2; D gene unclear. The CDR3 extends over 16 amino acids. Germline CDR1 is LNHNV and CDR2 is YYDKDF (reference sequence). V gave up 3 bases and J gave up 4 bases, with 18 bases separating them. In DNA form, the CDR3 reads TGTGCCACCAGCAGGTACCCGGACCTCGACCCCTATGGCTACACCTTC. Its protein product is CATSRYPDLDPYGYTF.

In its sample, this clonotype was seen many times. The chain employs TRBV5-8 and TRBJ2-3, with D uncertain. Per the germline V gene, CDR1 is SGHTS and CDR2 is YDEGEE. This CDR3 is built from 15 residues. V dropped 4 bases and J dropped 0 bases, with 12 bases sitting between them. CDR3 coding DNA: TGTGCCAGCAGCCGGACGGCCTCTAGCACAGATACGCAGTATTTT. Protein sequence: CASSRTASSTDTQYF.

The sample holds a few counts of this clonotype. This chain connects TRBV3-1 to TRBJ2-2; D tentatively reads TRBD1 or TRBD2 (5 bases each). With 0 bases removed from V and 4 bases from J, the gap between germline ends came to 6 bases. From germline, CDR1 is LGHDT and CDR2 YNNKEL (reference sequence). The CDR3 consists of 14 residues. The CDR3 bases are TGTGCCAGCAGCCAAGATGGGGGCACCGGGGAGCTGTTTTTT. Amino acids: CASSQDGGTGELFF.

Points on this clonotype: It may be a read error: a sequence one base away is much more abundant. This chain uses TRBV7-3 with TRBJ2-7; 11 bases line up with TRBD2. The J call may be wrong; the DNA end is better matched by TRBJ2-1. The germline gives CDR1 SGHTA, CDR2 FQGTGA. This CDR3 spans 17 amino acids. CDR3 amino acids: CASSPGLAGNLPYEQFF. CDR3 DNA: TGTGCCAGCAGCCCCGGACTAGCGGGTAATCTTCCCTACGAGCAGTTCTTC.

This clonotype was found a few times. This rearrangement joins TRBV14 to TRBJ2-6; no firm D call. Trimming took off 4 bases at V and 3 bases at J, with 10 bases between the two ends. Germline assignment: CDR1 SGHDN and CDR2 FVKESK. The CDR3 covers 15 residues. CDR3 in amino acids: CASSPIGYGANVLTF. The DNA of the CDR3 is TGTGCCAGCAGCCCCATTGGGTATGGGGCCAACGTCCTGACTTTC.

This chain uses TRBV7-9 with TRBJ2-7, with D perhaps TRBD2 (5 bases). CDR3 length: 14 residues. Germline CDR1 reads SEHNR; CDR2 reads FQNEAQ (reference sequence). Trimming cost V 6 bases and J 0 bases, with 12 bases left between them. The CDR3 loop is CASSHRDSSYEQYF. DNA for the CDR3: TGTGCCAGCAGTCATCGGGATAGCTCCTACGAGCAGTACTTC.

This clonotype was seen repeatedly, ten times or more. This rearrangement joins TRBV9 to TRBJ1-4; D is unresolved. Germline V gene sequence: CDR1 SGDLS, CDR2 YYNGEE. The CDR3 consists of 11 residues. V was cut by 3 bases and J by 7 bases, with 4 bases left in between. CDR3 protein: CASSGGEKLFF. The CDR3, as DNA: TGTGCCAGCAGCGGAGGTGAAAAACTGTTTTTT. The full variable domain, its missing parts supplied by reference TRBV9 and TRBJ1-4, is DSGVTQTPKHLITATGQRVTLRCSPRSGDLSVYWYQQSLDQGLQFLIQYYNGEERAKGNILERFSAQQFPDLHSELNLSSLELGDSALYFCASSGGEKLFFGSGTQLSVL.

This chain joins TRBV28 and TRBJ1-5, with 9 bases aligning to TRBD1. The CDR3 loop spans 16 amino acids. V dropped 2 bases and J dropped 3; count of bases not matched to a gene: 5. Germline V lookup: CDR1 MDHEN, CDR2 SYDVKM. The CDR3 sequence is CASSLRGQGPNQPQHF. CDR3 in DNA: TGTGCCAGCAGTTTACGGGGACAGGGCCCCAATCAGCCCCAGCATTTT. Variable domain in full (rest from reference TRBV28 and TRBJ1-5): DVKVTQSSRYLVKRTGEKVFLECVQDMDHENMFWYRQDPGLGLRLIYFSYDVKMKEKGDIPEGYSVSREKKERFSLILESASTNQTSMYLCASSLRGQGPNQPQHFGDGTRLSIL.

This clonotype was recorded many times. The chain couples TRBV27 to TRBJ2-3; no definite D call. Trimming left V 4 bases short and J 1 base short, with 12 bases between. Germline V CDR1 and CDR2: MNHEY, SMNVEV (reference sequence). CDR3 length: 15 residues. Here the CDR3 reads CASSSPTGRTDTQYF. The CDR3 DNA follows: TGTGCCAGCAGTTCCCCGACTGGGCGCACAGATACGCAGTATTTT.

This clonotype was detected a few times. The chain recombines TRBV6-2 or TRBV6-3 with TRBJ2-3, with TRBD2 matching 14 bases. Trimming cost V 1 base and J 2 bases; bases outside gene matches: 23. Germline V CDR1 and CDR2: MNHEY, SVGEGT. The CDR3 loop spans 24 amino acids. This chain's CDR3 is CASSYLIPETGTSGSKWDTDTQYF. For the CDR3, the DNA is TGTGCCAGCAGTTACTTAATCCCAGAGACCGGGACTAGCGGGAGCAAATGGGACACAGATACGCAGTATTTT.